A single sample is the source of the 27 T cell receptor beta chains below, sequenced in a study of OX40 agonist ivuxolimab in advanced cancers. Produced via immunoSEQ multiplex PCR; TCRdb's table is partial and in-frame only. Found here are 91,000 or so clones, 65% to 90% of them singletons; the top ten hold around 2%. The sample was CD4+ or CD8+ T cells sorted from blood, taken in a trial of the OX40 agonist ivuxolimab. The receptor source for this set is an adult with an advanced solid tumor such as melanoma, head and neck, liver or kidney cancer.

The J gene is TRBJ2-2, the V gene TRBV19; TRBD2 matches at 9 bases. The V and J ends lost 7 bases and 0 bases, in that order; junction bases with no gene match: 3. Germline CDR1 and CDR2: LNHDA and SQIVND (reference sequence). The length of the CDR3 is 15 residues. This CDR3 is CASKLAGANTGELFF. The CDR3 DNA reads TGTGCCAGTAAATTAGCGGGAGCGAACACCGGGGAGCTGTTTTTT. The entire variable domain, with the rest obtained from reference TRBV19 and TRBJ2-2, is as follows: DGGITQSPKYLFRKEGQNVTLSCEQNLNHDAMYWYRQDPGQGLRLIYYSQIVNDFQKGDIAEGYSVSREKKESFPLTVTSAQKNPTAFYLCASKLAGANTGELFFGEGSRLTVL.

The chain joins TRBV6-1 to TRBJ2-5, with 13 nucleotides matching TRBD2. Germline V gives CDR1 MNHNS, CDR2 SASEGT. The trim removed 4 bases at V and 4 bases at J, leaving 6 bases unmatched. This CDR3 contains 16 residues. CDR3 residues: CASSGLAGGVRETQYF. The CDR3 nucleotides are TGTGCCAGCAGTGGACTAGCGGGGGGCGTCCGAGAGACCCAGTACTTC.

The chain recombines TRBV5-1 with TRBJ2-5, with D maybe TRBD1 (6 bases). Germline V gene sequence: CDR1 SGHRS, CDR2 YFSETQ. With 3 bases removed from V and 2 bases from J, the gap between germline ends came to 14 bases. This CDR3 contains 15 residues. The CDR3 DNA follows: TGCGCCAGCAGCTCAGGGGCAGGTGAACAAGAGACCCAGTACTTC. It translates to CASSSGAGEQETQYF.

In nucleotides, the CDR3 is TGTGCCAGCAGCCAGGAGTTAAATCAGCCCCAGCATTTT. Translating it yields CASSQELNQPQHF. The V gene is TRBV5-8, the J gene TRBJ1-5; D not certain. Deletions cut 4 bases from V and 4 bases from J, with 9 bases between. The CDR3 loop spans 13 amino acids. Per germline, CDR1 SGHTS and CDR2 YDEGEE.

The rearrangement joins TRBV12-5 to TRBJ2-3; 7 nucleotides align to TRBD1. Germline assignment: CDR1 LGHNT and CDR2 FRNRAP. With 1 base clipped from V and 4 bases from J, the junction kept 2 bases outside the gene matches. This CDR3 has 14 amino acids. The CDR3 sequence is CASGLDRGSDTQYF. Here the CDR3 DNA reads TGTGCTAGTGGTTTGGACAGGGGATCAGATACGCAGTATTTT.

CDR3 in DNA: TGTGCCAGCTCACCCCGCCTAATTGGTAGCGGGGACGTGGATACGCAGTATTTT. Protein sequence: CASSPRLIGSGDVDTQYF. V and J are TRBV18 and TRBJ2-3; 8 bases align to TRBD2. V was pared by 3 bases and J by 6 bases, with 17 bases of the junction left unmatched. Germline V gene sequence: CDR1 KGHSH, CDR2 LQKENI. This CDR3 contains 18 residues. The full variable domain, its missing parts supplied by reference TRBV18 and TRBJ2-3, is NAGVMQNPRHLVRRRGQEARLRCSPMKGHSHVYWYRQLPEEGLKFMVYLQKENIIDESGMPKERFSAEFPKEGPSILRIQQVVRGDSAAYFCASSPRLIGSGDVDTQYFGPGTRLTVL.

The chain combines TRBV10-3 with TRBJ2-3; 8 bases are a match to TRBD2. V lost 6 bases, J lost 4 bases, and 9 bases stayed unmatched. This CDR3 region has 15 residues. CDR1 and CDR2 (germline): ENHRY, SYGVKD. The CDR3 DNA reads TGTGCCATCAGCGAGACTAGCGAGTCAGCAGATACGCAGTATTTT. It encodes CAISETSESADTQYF.

This clone showed up just a few times. The rearrangement joins TRBV30 to TRBJ2-7, with D tentatively TRBD1 (6 bases). Germline CDR1 GTSNPN, CDR2 SVGIG (reference sequence). The CDR3 runs 15 residues. V was clipped by 3 bases and J by 2 bases, with 17 bases between them. The CDR3 region has the DNA TGTGCCTGGAGAGAGACAGGCCACCCCACCTACGAGCAGTACTTC. This encodes CAWRETGHPTYEQYF.

This clone appeared a few times. The genes are TRBV18 and TRBJ2-7, with D perhaps matching TRBD2 (7 bases). Germline V lookup: CDR1 KGHSH, CDR2 LQKENI. This CDR3 has 15 amino acids. V lost 2 bases to trimming and J lost 6 bases, with 17 bases between them. The CDR3 sequence: CASSPTGGASGEQYF. Written as DNA, the CDR3 is TGTGCCAGCTCACCAACGGGGGGCGCTTCAGGCGAGCAGTACTTC.

The V call is TRBV6-5, the J call TRBJ2-4, with D perhaps being TRBD1 or TRBD2 (5 bases each). V was pared by 4 bases and J by 6 bases, with 13 bases between. This CDR3 comprises 14 residues. Germline V CDR1 and CDR2: MNHEY, SVGAGI. The CDR3 loop is CASSSGPLVNIQYF. CDR3 coding DNA: TGTGCCAGCAGTTCGGGACCCCTCGTAAACATTCAGTACTTC.

The rearrangement links TRBV29-1 to TRBJ2-1, with D unresolved. Between the trimmed V and J ends, which lost 5 bases and 3 bases, there was a span of 11 bases. From germline, CDR1 is SQVTM and CDR2 ANQGSEA. The CDR3 runs to 13 residues. In DNA, the CDR3 is TGCAGCGTTTACCCACTACTCTACAATGAGCAGTTCTTC. This codes for CSVYPLLYNEQFF.

This clone was seen only a few times. The chain has TRBV7-8 and TRBJ1-1, with 8 bases that match TRBD1. The CDR3 has 15 residues. After removal of 1 base from V and 4 bases from J, the junction contained 5 bases not matched to a gene. The germline V gene encodes CDR1 SGHVS and CDR2 FQNEAQ. CDR3: CASSLVGTGLTEAFF. The CDR3 DNA is TGTGCCAGCAGCTTAGTAGGGACAGGACTCACTGAAGCTTTCTTT.

The V gene is TRBV7-9, the J gene TRBJ2-1, with D perhaps TRBD1 or TRBD2 (5 bases each). V lost 1 base and J 8 bases, leaving 9 bases between the germline ends. CDR3 length: 13 residues. The germline gives CDR1 SEHNR, CDR2 FQNEAQ (reference sequence). This CDR3 reads CASSLGPGHEQFF. For the CDR3, the DNA is TGTGCCAGCAGCTTAGGCCCGGGACATGAGCAGTTCTTC.

This chain uses TRBV19 with TRBJ1-5; 10 bases are shared with TRBD1. Germline V gene sequence: CDR1 LNHDA, CDR2 SQIVND (reference sequence). The CDR3 is 14 residues long. V shed 7 bases, J shed 5 bases, and the junction held 5 bases outside the gene matches. The CDR3 region has the DNA TGTGCCAGTAAAGGACAGGGGGACCATCAGCCCCAGCATTTT. It translates to CASKGQGDHQPQHF.

The V gene is TRBV5-4, the J gene TRBJ2-1, with TRBD2 matching 9 bases. Germline V gene data show CDR1 as SGHNT and CDR2 as YYREEE (reference sequence). V shed 4 bases and J 9 bases; nucleotides not matched to a gene: 14. The CDR3 covers 16 residues. Here the CDR3 DNA reads TGTGCCAGCAGCCCAGGCCTTAGCGGGAGTTTGGGTGAGCAGTTCTTC. Residues: CASSPGLSGSLGEQFF.

The chain combines TRBV5-1 with TRBJ1-1; D not certain. The CDR3 has 14 amino acids. Germline CDR1 is SGHRS and CDR2 is YFSETQ. The V end lost 3 bases, the J end lost 4 bases, and 13 bases lay between the germline ends. The CDR3 DNA reads TGCGCCAGCAGCTCGGGAGTCGAGGGCACTGAAGCTTTCTTT. It is translated as CASSSGVEGTEAFF.

This chain uses TRBV6-5 with TRBJ1-2; 7 nucleotides line up with TRBD1. Trimming took 11 bases from V and 5 from J; bases not matched to a gene: 17. CDR3 length: 15 residues. Germline lookup yields CDR1 MNHEY and CDR2 SVGAGI. CDR3 sequence reads: CAARAERQGFYGYTF. CDR3 DNA sequence: TGTGCCGCAAGGGCTGAGAGACAGGGATTTTATGGCTACACCTTC.

The V call is TRBV7-6, the J call TRBJ2-1; the match to TRBD2 covers 8 bases. Germline V gene data show CDR1 as SGHVS and CDR2 as FNYEAQ. After removal of 6 bases from V and 10 bases from J, the junction contained 14 bases not matched to a gene. There are 15 residues in the CDR3. The DNA of the CDR3 is TGTGCCAGCAGTCAGGGAGCGGGGGTAGGGTTCGAGCAGTTCTTC. Protein product: CASSQGAGVGFEQFF. The full variable domain, with the rest looked up from reference TRBV7-6 and TRBJ2-1, is GAGVSQSPRYKVTKRGQDVALRCDPISGHVSLYWYRQALGQGPEFLTYFNYEAQQDKSGLPNDRFSAERPEGSISTLTIQRTEQRDSAMYRCASSQGAGVGFEQFFGPGTRLTVL.

The V gene is TRBV9, the J gene TRBJ2-2; D remains ambiguous. V was pared by 9 bases and J by 6 bases, with 6 bases between. Germline loops: CDR1 SGDLS, CDR2 YYNGEE. The CDR3 is 10 amino acids. The CDR3 loop reads CATFAGELFF. Here the CDR3 DNA reads TGTGCCACTTTCGCCGGGGAGCTGTTTTTT.

This clone was counted between two and nine times. This chain connects TRBV28 to TRBJ1-4, with D possibly TRBD1 on 5 matching bases. The CDR3 extends over 12 amino acids. With 6 bases removed from V and 5 bases from J, the gap between germline ends came to 7 bases. Germline CDR1 is MDHEN and CDR2 is SYDVKM. As DNA, the CDR3 is TGTGCCAGCAGGGAGGGGAATGAAAAACTGTTTTTT. It specifies CASREGNEKLFF. Supplemented by reference TRBV28 and TRBJ1-4, the full variable domain reads DVKVTQSSRYLVKRTGEKVFLECVQDMDHENMFWYRQDPGLGLRLIYFSYDVKMKEKGDIPEGYSVSREKKERFSLILESASTNQTSMYLCASREGNEKLFFGSGTQLSVL.

This clone was seen more than once but under ten times. Relative to the germline gene, one junction end is altered; a read error may explain this. V usage is TRBV2 and J usage is TRBJ1-2, with TRBD1 matching over 8 bases. This CDR3 spans 13 amino acids. From germline, CDR1 is SNHLY and CDR2 FYNNEI. DNA of the CDR3: TGTGCCAGCAGTCCCGGGACAGGCCCTCGTCGCGACTTC. Translating gives CASSPGTGPRRDF.

The chain combines TRBV6-4 with TRBJ2-7; 12 bases line up with TRBD1. Trimming cost V 3 bases and J 4 bases; bases outside gene matches: 1. From germline, CDR1 is MRHNA and CDR2 SNTAGT. The CDR3 length is 14 residues. As DNA, the CDR3 is TGTGCCAGCAGTGAGGGACAGGGGGCTTACGAGCAGTACTTC. Protein product: CASSEGQGAYEQYF.

The genes are TRBV5-5 and TRBJ2-3; TRBD2 matches 13 bases. V shed 2 bases, J shed 1 base, and the junction held 4 bases outside the gene matches. The CDR3 sequence is 17 residues long. CDR1 SGHKS and CDR2 YYEKEE come from the germline V gene (reference sequence). The CDR3 DNA reads as TGTGCCAGCAGCTTACTAGCGGGAGGGTCCCGCACAGATACGCAGTATTTT. This sequence encodes CASSLLAGGSRTDTQYF.

The rearrangement uses TRBV6-1 and TRBJ2-1, with a tentative D call TRBD2 (5 bases). CDR3 length equals 10 residues. Germline V gives CDR1 MNHNS, CDR2 SASEGT. Deletions cut 7 bases from V and 9 bases from J, with 7 bases between. CDR3 bases: TGTGCCAGCACCCGGGGTGAGCAGTTCTTC. Translated: CASTRGEQFF.

The chain has TRBV11-2 and TRBJ2-3; TRBD2 agrees at 12 bases. The CDR3 totals 18 residues. Germline CDR1 is SGHAT and CDR2 is FQNNGV. V trimming: 5 bases; J trimming: 6 bases; junction bases outside the gene matches: 15. The CDR3 reads CASSRTAASGRAGDTQYF. The DNA for the CDR3 is TGTGCCAGCAGCCGAACGGCGGCTAGCGGGAGGGCCGGGGATACGCAGTATTTT.

The sample holds one count of this clone. This rearrangement joins TRBV6-6 to TRBJ2-7; perhaps D is TRBD1 or TRBD2 (5 bases each). CDR1 is MNHNY, CDR2 SVGAGI, per germline (reference sequence). The V and J ends lost 6 bases and 4 bases respectively, with 7 bases between them. The CDR3 sequence is 11 residues long. The CDR3: CASRGPYEQYF. CDR3 DNA sequence: TGTGCCAGCAGGGGACCGTACGAGCAGTACTTC.

The rearrangement links TRBV21-1 to TRBJ2-1; TRBD2, as called in the table, went unchecked against the DNA. TRBV21-1 represents a pseudogene. The CDR3 spans 12 residues. CDR3 in amino acids: CASSRYRNEQFF. The CDR3 DNA follows: TGTGCCAGCAGCAGGTACCGGAATGAGCAGTTCTTC.